The 30 T cell receptor beta chains below come from one sample, sequenced in a study of persistence of HIV-infected CD4 T cells. Sequencing used immunoSEQ version 4 in survey mode. Profiled with immunoSEQ multiplex PCR; TCRdb holds only in-frame clones, not every one. The table lists around 45,000 clones, approximately 93% of them singletons. Their specific antigens are unknown. Cells were stimulated nonspecifically with anti-CD3/anti-CD28 magnetic beads. Sorting of responding CD4+ T cells relied on upregulated CD40 ligand together with CD69. The sequences come from CD4+ T cells sorted from PBMCs after roughly 18-hour stimulation, collected from a patient who received antiretroviral therapy. The receptor source for this set is an adult man with HIV who was CMV-seropositive.

The chain is built from TRBV6-5 and TRBJ1-6; 8 positions match TRBD1. There are 14 residues in the CDR3. V lost 6 bases to trimming and J lost 10 bases; unmatched junction nucleotides: 8. Germline V gene sequence: CDR1 MNHEY, CDR2 SVGAGI. The CDR3 bases are TGTGCCAGCAGACGGACAGGGCTAAGATCACCCCTCCACTTT. Amino acids: CASRRTGLRSPLHF.

The chain joins TRBV7-2 to TRBJ1-6, with D possibly matching TRBD1 (6 bases). CDR3 size: 15 residues. V lost 3 bases to trimming and J lost 10 bases, with 16 bases between them. Germline CDR1 and CDR2: SGHTA and FQGNSA. CDR3 amino acids: CASSFRQAPNSPLHF. In DNA form, the CDR3 reads TGTGCCAGCAGCTTTCGACAGGCCCCGAACTCACCCCTCCACTTT.

This chain uses TRBV3-1 (or the pseudogene TRBV3-2) with TRBJ2-2; no clear D. Trimming removed 1 base from V and 8 bases from J, with 5 bases in between. The CDR3 is made up of 12 amino acids. Germline lookup yields CDR1 LGHDT and CDR2 YNNKEL (reference sequence). The CDR3 reads CASSQAAGELFF. The CDR3 DNA reads TGTGCCAGCAGCCAAGCAGCTGGGGAGCTGTTTTTT.

The V call is TRBV24-1, the J call TRBJ1-1; 8 positions agree with TRBD1. J gave up 8 bases and V 1 base, and 2 bases lay outside the gene matches. Germline-derived CDR1 and CDR2 are KGHDR and SFDVKD. This CDR3 is built from 13 residues. CDR3 residues: CATSDLNRGEAFF. As DNA, the CDR3 is TGTGCCACCAGTGATTTAAACAGGGGGGAAGCTTTCTTT.

V usage is TRBV5-4 and J usage is TRBJ2-3, with a tentative D call TRBD1 (5 bases). Between the trimmed V and J ends, which lost 0 bases and 2 bases, there was a span of 10 bases. The CDR3 covers 15 residues. CDR1 SGHNT and CDR2 YYREEE come from the germline V gene (reference sequence). The CDR3 reads CASSLDRKNTDTQYF. The CDR3, as DNA: TGTGCCAGCAGCTTGGACAGGAAAAACACAGATACGCAGTATTTT.

V is TRBV5-1 and J is TRBJ2-1, with D possibly TRBD1 on 6 matching bases. The CDR3 has 15 residues. V lost 4 bases to trimming and J lost 6 bases, with 17 bases between them. Germline loops: CDR1 SGHRS, CDR2 YFSETQ. CDR3 protein: CASSQDSSSPNEQFF. The CDR3 bases are TGCGCCAGCAGCCAGGACAGCTCCTCCCCCAATGAGCAGTTCTTC.

This sequence joins TRBV3-1 (or the pseudogene TRBV3-2) and TRBJ1-2; 8 bases match TRBD1. Germline-derived CDR1 and CDR2 are LGHDT and YNNKEL (reference sequence). After removal of 4 bases from V and 5 bases from J, the junction contained 3 bases not matched to a gene. The CDR3 is made up of 13 amino acids. CDR3 sequence reads: CASSRTGQYGYTF. The CDR3 DNA is TGTGCCAGCAGCCGGACAGGGCAATATGGCTACACCTTC.

This chain joins TRBV5-1 and TRBJ2-3, with D maybe TRBD2 (5 bases). V lost 5 bases to trimming and J lost 3 bases, with 13 bases between them. This CDR3 contains 14 residues. Germline CDR1 and CDR2: SGHRS and YFSETQ. For the CDR3, the DNA is TGCGCCAGCAGATCTAGCACAAGGACAGATACGCAGTATTTT. Translation: CASRSSTRTDTQYF. The full variable domain, with the rest looked up from reference TRBV5-1 and TRBJ2-3, is KAGVTQTPRYLIKTRGQQVTLSCSPISGHRSVSWYQQTPGQGLQFLFEYFSETQRNKGNFPGRFSGRQFSNSRSEMNVSTLELGDSALYLCASRSSTRTDTQYFGPGTRLTVL.

The chain carries TRBV6-1 and TRBJ1-6; D is possibly TRBD1 (5 bases). V dropped 1 base and J dropped 10 bases, with 8 bases sitting between them. From germline, CDR1 is MNHNS and CDR2 SASEGT. The CDR3 consists of 13 residues. This CDR3 reads CASSEVGRSPLHF. CDR3 DNA sequence: TGTGCCAGCAGTGAAGTGGGGCGCTCACCCCTCCACTTT.

Only one count was recorded for this clone. J is TRBJ2-7 and V is TRBV18, with a weak D call TRBD1 (6 bases). The germline V and J ends were trimmed by 2 bases and 7 bases, with 15 bases remaining between them. CDR1 KGHSH and CDR2 LQKENI come from the germline V gene. The CDR3 loop spans 14 amino acids. CDR3 DNA sequence: TGTGCCAGCTCACCAGCCGGGACAAACGAAGAGCAGTACTTC. Protein sequence: CASSPAGTNEEQYF. The whole variable domain, remainder taken from reference TRBV18 and TRBJ2-7, is NAGVMQNPRHLVRRRGQEARLRCSPMKGHSHVYWYRQLPEEGLKFMVYLQKENIIDESGMPKERFSAEFPKEGPSILRIQQVVRGDSAAYFCASSPAGTNEEQYFGPGTRLTVT.

This clone was seen a handful of times. The V gene is TRBV27, the J gene TRBJ1-2, with unresolved D. The CDR3 has 15 residues. The germline V gene has CDR1 MNHEY and CDR2 SMNVEV (reference sequence). The germline V and J ends were trimmed by 7 bases and 0 bases, with 15 bases remaining between them. This chain's CDR3 is CASMRAPSSNYGYTF. For the CDR3, the DNA is TGTGCCAGCATGAGGGCCCCGAGTTCTAACTATGGCTACACCTTC.

This chain links TRBV7-8 with TRBJ2-3, with D perhaps TRBD1 (6 bases). Germline-derived CDR1 and CDR2 are SGHVS and FQNEAQ. Trimming pared 3 bases from V and 0 bases from J, leaving 10 bases between. The CDR3 runs 15 residues. The CDR3 loop is CASSLRQASTDTQYF. The DNA for the CDR3 is TGTGCCAGCAGCTTGCGACAGGCTAGCACAGATACGCAGTATTTT.

This chain joins TRBV5-1 and TRBJ2-2; tentative D call: TRBD2 (6 bases). Germline V CDR1 and CDR2: SGHRS, YFSETQ. Trimming stripped 1 base from V and 7 bases from J, with 11 bases between. This CDR3 comprises 14 residues. CDR3 sequence (DNA): TGCGCCAGCAGCTTGCTGTCAGCGGGCGGGGAGCTGTTTTTT. This codes for CASSLLSAGGELFF.

The gene calls are TRBV5-1 and TRBJ1-5; D gene unclear. Trimming pared 4 bases from V and 0 bases from J, leaving 17 bases between. The CDR3 sequence is 17 residues long. Germline CDR1 and CDR2: SGHRS and YFSETQ. In nucleotides, the CDR3 is TGCGCCAGCAGCCCGGGGAGGGAACCTTATAGCAATCAGCCCCAGCATTTT. Translating it yields CASSPGREPYSNQPQHF.

The CDR3 DNA reads TGTGCCAGCAGCTCAAAGGTATGGACTGAAGCTTTCTTT. Residues: CASSSKVWTEAFF. V is TRBV7-9 and J is TRBJ1-1; no clear D gene. The CDR3 contains 13 residues. The V gene lost 4 bases and the J gene lost 5 bases, with 11 bases spanning the gap. The germline gives CDR1 SEHNR, CDR2 FQNEAQ (reference sequence).

The gene calls are TRBV5-1 and TRBJ1-3; a weak D match, TRBD1 (5 bases). Germline V lookup: CDR1 SGHRS, CDR2 YFSETQ. Trimming left V 0 bases short and J 4 bases short, with 8 bases between. CDR3 length equals 14 residues. CDR3: CASSLAGMGNTIYF. CDR3 nucleotide sequence: TGCGCCAGCAGCTTGGCAGGGATGGGAAACACCATATATTTT.

This chain uses TRBV18 with TRBJ2-2; TRBD2 matches 14 bases. The trim removed 6 bases at V and 0 bases at J, leaving 6 bases unmatched. The CDR3 extends over 18 amino acids. Germline CDR1 and CDR2: KGHSH and LQKENI. This CDR3 is CASSRGLAGDSNTGELFF. Written as DNA, the CDR3 is TGTGCCAGCTCGAGGGGACTAGCGGGGGACTCGAACACCGGGGAGCTGTTTTTT.

This clone was detected only once. The chain employs TRBV7-9 and TRBJ2-7; D gene unclear. This CDR3 has 12 residues. Germline assignment: CDR1 SEHNR and CDR2 FQNEAQ (reference sequence). V lost 5 bases and J 4 bases, leaving 9 bases between the germline ends. The CDR3 coding sequence is TGTGCCAGCAGCCTGGGATTTTACGAGCAGTACTTC. Encoded protein: CASSLGFYEQYF.

The chain employs TRBV6-5 and TRBJ2-7; 8 bases fit TRBD1. Unmatched junction bases numbered 11, after V lost 5 bases and J lost 5 bases. Germline CDR1 is MNHEY and CDR2 is SVGAGI. The CDR3 consists of 15 residues. The CDR3 nucleotides read TGTGCCAGCAGTAAAAAACCGACAGGGGATGACGAGCAGTACTTC. Amino acid sequence: CASSKKPTGDDEQYF.

This chain connects TRBV3-1 (or the pseudogene TRBV3-2) to TRBJ1-1; 12 bases agree with TRBD1. CDR1 and CDR2 from the germline V gene are LGHDT and YNNKEL (reference sequence). V lost 4 bases to trimming and J lost 4 bases; unmatched junction nucleotides: 4. This CDR3 comprises 15 residues. The CDR3 nucleotides are TGTGCCAGCAGCCGGGACAGGGGGCTAGTCACTGAAGCTTTCTTT. Translating gives CASSRDRGLVTEAFF.

The chain carries TRBV28 and TRBJ1-2; no firm D call. The CDR3 spans 12 residues. The V gene's germline CDR1 is MDHEN and CDR2 SYDVKM. The ends were cut back, 4 bases at V and 1 base at J, with 4 bases in the middle. CDR3 amino acids: CASSYLNYGYTF. The CDR3 nucleotides read TGTGCCAGCAGTTACCTTAACTATGGCTACACCTTC.

This clone was recorded once. The V gene is TRBV2, the J gene TRBJ2-7, with D uncertain. Germline lookup yields CDR1 SNHLY and CDR2 FYNNEI. Trimming left V 4 bases short and J 1 base short, with 8 bases between. The CDR3 is made up of 13 amino acids. CDR3 region: CASSVKPSYEQYF. CDR3 bases: TGTGCCAGCAGTGTTAAGCCTTCCTACGAGCAGTACTTC. Drawing the rest from reference TRBV2 and TRBJ2-7, the complete variable domain is EPEVTQTPSHQVTQMGQEVILRCVPISNHLYFYWYRQILGQKVEFLVSFYNNEISEKSEIFDDQFSVERPDGSNFTLKIRSTKLEDSAMYFCASSVKPSYEQYFGPGTRLTVT.

The chain couples TRBV7-8 to TRBJ2-1; 9 bases line up with TRBD1. The germline CDR1 and CDR2 sequences are SGHVS and FQNEAQ. V shed 2 bases and J 5 bases; nucleotides not matched to a gene: 1. This CDR3 spans 14 amino acids. The CDR3 spells CASSLWDRDNEQFF. CDR3 in DNA: TGTGCCAGCAGCTTATGGGACAGGGACAATGAGCAGTTCTTC.

V usage is TRBV11-2 and J usage is TRBJ2-1; a possible D gene is TRBD2 (6 bases). The germline V and J ends were trimmed by 1 base and 9 bases, with 13 bases remaining between them. CDR3 length: 14 residues. From germline, CDR1 is SGHAT and CDR2 FQNNGV. The CDR3, as DNA: TGTGCCAGCAGCTTAGTATTCGGGCGGGGTGAGCAGTTCTTC. Translated, it gives CASSLVFGRGEQFF.

V gene TRBV24-1 combines with J gene TRBJ2-3; D may correspond to TRBD1 or TRBD2 (7 bases each). Germline-derived CDR1 and CDR2 are KGHDR and SFDVKD. V lost 0 bases to trimming and J lost 5 bases, with 14 bases between them. There are 16 residues in the CDR3. CDR3 coding DNA: TGTGCCACCAGTGATTTGGGGGGGGACAGTCGAGATACGCAGTATTTT. It translates to CATSDLGGDSRDTQYF.

The chain employs TRBV5-3 and TRBJ2-6; D gene unclear. TRBV5-3 is recorded as an ORF, its role being uncertain. V was cut by 4 bases and J by 0 bases, with 2 bases left in between. The CDR3 runs 13 residues. CDR3 loop: CARSPSGANVLTF. DNA for the CDR3: TGTGCCAGAAGCCCCTCTGGGGCCAACGTCCTGACTTTC.

V usage is TRBV7-3 and J usage is TRBJ2-2, with D tentatively TRBD2 (5 bases). There are 12 residues in the CDR3. V lost 5 bases and J 8 bases, leaving 9 bases between the germline ends. In germline, CDR1 is SGHTA, CDR2 FQGTGA. CDR3: CASSPTGGELFF. The DNA of the CDR3 is TGTGCCAGCAGCCCTACGGGGGGGGAGCTGTTTTTT.

The chain joins TRBV18 to TRBJ2-7; D tentatively fits TRBD1 or TRBD2 (6 bases each). The CDR3 totals 14 residues. The germline V and J ends were trimmed by 0 bases and 9 bases, with 15 bases remaining between them. The germline gives CDR1 KGHSH, CDR2 LQKENI. The CDR3 DNA reads TGTGCCAGCTCACCACCATTCGGGGGCGCGGGGCAGTACTTC. It codes for CASSPPFGGAGQYF. Combining the CDR3 with reference TRBV18 and TRBJ2-7 gives the whole variable domain NAGVMQNPRHLVRRRGQEARLRCSPMKGHSHVYWYRQLPEEGLKFMVYLQKENIIDESGMPKERFSAEFPKEGPSILRIQQVVRGDSAAYFCASSPPFGGAGQYFGPGTRLTVT.

The chain combines TRBV15 with TRBJ1-2; TRBD1 is a possible D gene (5 bases). Deletions cut 5 bases from V and 5 bases from J, with 12 bases between. Germline V CDR1 and CDR2: LNHNV, YYDKDF (reference sequence). CDR3 length: 13 residues. CDR3 sequence reads: CATSLGTEYGYTF. The CDR3 DNA follows: TGTGCCACCAGCCTCGGGACCGAATATGGCTACACCTTC.

The V and J genes are TRBV5-1 and TRBJ2-1, with 7 bases lining up with TRBD1. J lost 7 bases, V lost 4 bases, and 11 bases had no gene match. Germline loops: CDR1 SGHRS, CDR2 YFSETQ. The CDR3 is 15 residues long. The CDR3 coding sequence is TGCGCCAGCAGCGATGGACAGGTTTTCCGGAATGAGCAGTTCTTC. Translation: CASSDGQVFRNEQFF. The variable domain in full, with the rest retrieved from reference TRBV5-1 and TRBJ2-1, is KAGVTQTPRYLIKTRGQQVTLSCSPISGHRSVSWYQQTPGQGLQFLFEYFSETQRNKGNFPGRFSGRQFSNSRSEMNVSTLELGDSALYLCASSDGQVFRNEQFFGPGTRLTVL.